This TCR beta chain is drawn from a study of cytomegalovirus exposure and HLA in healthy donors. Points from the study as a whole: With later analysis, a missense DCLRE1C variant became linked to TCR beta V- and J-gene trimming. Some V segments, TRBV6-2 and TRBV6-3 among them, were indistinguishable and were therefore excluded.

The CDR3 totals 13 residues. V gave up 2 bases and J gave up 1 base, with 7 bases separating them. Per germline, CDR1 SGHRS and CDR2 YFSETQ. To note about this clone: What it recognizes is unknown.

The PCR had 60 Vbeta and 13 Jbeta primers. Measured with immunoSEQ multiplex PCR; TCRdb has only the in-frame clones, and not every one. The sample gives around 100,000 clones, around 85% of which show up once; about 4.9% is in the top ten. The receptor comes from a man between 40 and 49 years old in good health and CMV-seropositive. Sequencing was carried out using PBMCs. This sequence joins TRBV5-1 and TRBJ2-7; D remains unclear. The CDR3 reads CASSFGYSYEQYF. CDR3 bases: TGCGCCAGCAGCTTCGGTTATTCCTACGAGCAGTACTTC. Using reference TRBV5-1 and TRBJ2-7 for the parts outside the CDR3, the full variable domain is KAGVTQTPRYLIKTRGQQVTLSCSPISGHRSVSWYQQTPGQGLQFLFEYFSETQRNKGNFPGRFSGRQFSNSRSEMNVSTLELGDSALYLCASSFGYSYEQYFGPGTRLTVT.